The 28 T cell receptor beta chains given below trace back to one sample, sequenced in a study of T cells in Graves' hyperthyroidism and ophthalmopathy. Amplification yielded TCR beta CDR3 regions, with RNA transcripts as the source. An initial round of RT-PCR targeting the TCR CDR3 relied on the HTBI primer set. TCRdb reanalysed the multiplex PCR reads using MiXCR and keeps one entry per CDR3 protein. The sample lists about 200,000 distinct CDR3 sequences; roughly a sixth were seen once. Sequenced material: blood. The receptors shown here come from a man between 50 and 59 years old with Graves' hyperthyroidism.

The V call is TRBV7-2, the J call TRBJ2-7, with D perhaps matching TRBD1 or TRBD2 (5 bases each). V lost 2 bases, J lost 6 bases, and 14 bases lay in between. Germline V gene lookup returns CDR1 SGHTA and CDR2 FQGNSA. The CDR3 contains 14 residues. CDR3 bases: TGTGCCAGCAGCTTAATCATCGGGGACGGCGAGCAGTACTTC. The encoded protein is CASSLIIGDGEQYF. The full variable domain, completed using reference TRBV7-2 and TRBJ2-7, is GAGVSQSPSNKVTEKGKDVELRCDPISGHTALYWYRQSLGQGLEFLIYFQGNSAPDKSGLPSDRFSAERTGGSVSTLTIQRTQQEDSAVYLCASSLIIGDGEQYFGPGTRLTVT.

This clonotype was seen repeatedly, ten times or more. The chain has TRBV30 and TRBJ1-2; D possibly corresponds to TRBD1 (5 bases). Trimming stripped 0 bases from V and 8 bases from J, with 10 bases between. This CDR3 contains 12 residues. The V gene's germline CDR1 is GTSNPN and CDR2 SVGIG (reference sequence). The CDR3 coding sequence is TGTGCCTGGAGTGTCCAGGGCTTGGGCTACACCTTC. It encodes CAWSVQGLGYTF.

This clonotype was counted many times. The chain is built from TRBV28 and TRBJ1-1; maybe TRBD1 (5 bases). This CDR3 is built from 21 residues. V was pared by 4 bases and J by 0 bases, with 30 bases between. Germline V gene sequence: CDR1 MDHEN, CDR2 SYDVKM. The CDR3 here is CASSSTIPPRGRWGMNTEAFF. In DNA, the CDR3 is TGTGCCAGCAGTTCGACCATCCCCCCCCGGGGCAGGTGGGGGATGAACACTGAAGCTTTCTTT. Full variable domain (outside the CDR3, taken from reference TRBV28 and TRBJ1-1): DVKVTQSSRYLVKRTGEKVFLECVQDMDHENMFWYRQDPGLGLRLIYFSYDVKMKEKGDIPEGYSVSREKKERFSLILESASTNQTSMYLCASSSTIPPRGRWGMNTEAFFGQGTRLTVV.

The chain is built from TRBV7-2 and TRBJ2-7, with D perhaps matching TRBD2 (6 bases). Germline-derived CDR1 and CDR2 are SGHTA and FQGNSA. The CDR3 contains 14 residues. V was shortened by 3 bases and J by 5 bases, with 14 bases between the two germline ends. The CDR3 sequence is CASSLRGGRDEQYF. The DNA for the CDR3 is TGTGCCAGCAGCTTGAGGGGAGGTAGGGACGAGCAGTACTTC.

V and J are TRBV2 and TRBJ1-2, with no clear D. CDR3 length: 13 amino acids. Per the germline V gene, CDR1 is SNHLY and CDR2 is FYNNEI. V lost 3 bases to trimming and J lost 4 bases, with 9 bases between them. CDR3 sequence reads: CASSDLGLYGYTF. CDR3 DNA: TGTGCCAGCAGTGACCTGGGTCTCTATGGCTACACCTTC.

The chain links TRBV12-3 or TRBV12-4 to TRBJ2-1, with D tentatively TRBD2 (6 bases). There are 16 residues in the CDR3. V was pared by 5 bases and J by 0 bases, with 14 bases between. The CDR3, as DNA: TGTGCCAGCAGTACGGGACTCCTCGTCTCCTACAATGAGCAGTTCTTC. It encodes CASSTGLLVSYNEQFF.

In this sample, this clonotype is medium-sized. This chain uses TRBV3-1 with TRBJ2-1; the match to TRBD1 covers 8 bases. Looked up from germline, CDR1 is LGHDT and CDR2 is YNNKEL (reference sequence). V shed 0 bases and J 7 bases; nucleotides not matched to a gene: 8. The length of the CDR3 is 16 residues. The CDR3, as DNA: TGTGCCAGCAGCCAAGACGTCCCCAGGGGGCTAAATGAGCAGTTCTTC. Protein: CASSQDVPRGLNEQFF.

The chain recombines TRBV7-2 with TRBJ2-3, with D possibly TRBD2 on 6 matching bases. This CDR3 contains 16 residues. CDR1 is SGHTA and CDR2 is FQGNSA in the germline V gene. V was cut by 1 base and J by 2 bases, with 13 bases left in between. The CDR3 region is CASSLVSSGYTDTQYF. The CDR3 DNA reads TGTGCCAGCAGCTTAGTTAGTAGCGGATACACAGATACGCAGTATTTT.

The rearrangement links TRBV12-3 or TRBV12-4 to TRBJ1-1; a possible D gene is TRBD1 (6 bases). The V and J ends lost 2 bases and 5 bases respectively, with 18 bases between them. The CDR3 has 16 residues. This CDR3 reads CASSLRRDRQGTEAFF. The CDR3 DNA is TGTGCCAGCAGTTTACGGCGAGACAGGCAGGGGACTGAAGCTTTCTTT.

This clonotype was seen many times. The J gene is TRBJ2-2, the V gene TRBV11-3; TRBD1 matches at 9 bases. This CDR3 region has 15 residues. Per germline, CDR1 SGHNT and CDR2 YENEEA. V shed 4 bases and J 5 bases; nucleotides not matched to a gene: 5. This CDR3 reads CASSSWTGVTGELFF. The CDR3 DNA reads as TGTGCCAGCAGCTCCTGGACAGGGGTGACCGGGGAGCTGTTTTTT.

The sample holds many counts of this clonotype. The CDR3 nucleotides are TGTGCCAGCAGCTCCCTGGGGTGGGCAAGGAATGAAAAACTGTTTTTT. Its protein product is CASSSLGWARNEKLFF. The genes are TRBV7-8 and TRBJ1-4; D gene uncertain. The CDR3 is 16 amino acids. Trimming stripped 4 bases from V and 5 bases from J, with 17 bases between. CDR1 and CDR2 (germline): SGHVS, FQNEAQ.

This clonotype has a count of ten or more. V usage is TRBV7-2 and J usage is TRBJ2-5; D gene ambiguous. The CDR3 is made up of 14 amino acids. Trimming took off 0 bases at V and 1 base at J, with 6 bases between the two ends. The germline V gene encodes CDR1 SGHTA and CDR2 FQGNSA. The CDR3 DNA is TGTGCCAGCAGCTTAGCACTGTCCCAAGAGACCCAGTACTTC. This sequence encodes CASSLALSQETQYF. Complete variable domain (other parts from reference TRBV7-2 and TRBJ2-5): GAGVSQSPSNKVTEKGKDVELRCDPISGHTALYWYRQSLGQGLEFLIYFQGNSAPDKSGLPSDRFSAERTGGSVSTLTIQRTQQEDSAVYLCASSLALSQETQYFGPGTRLLVL.

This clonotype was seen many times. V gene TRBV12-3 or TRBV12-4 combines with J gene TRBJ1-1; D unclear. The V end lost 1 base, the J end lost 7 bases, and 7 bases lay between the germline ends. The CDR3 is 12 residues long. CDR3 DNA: TGTGCCAGCAGTTTAGACGGATATGAAGCTTTCTTT. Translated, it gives CASSLDGYEAFF.

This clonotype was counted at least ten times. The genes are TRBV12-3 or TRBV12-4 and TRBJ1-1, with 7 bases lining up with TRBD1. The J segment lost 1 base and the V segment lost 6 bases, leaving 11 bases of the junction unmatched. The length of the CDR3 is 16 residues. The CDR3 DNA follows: TGTGCCAGCAGGTTCAGGGGGAGGATTGGGAACACTGAAGCTTTCTTT. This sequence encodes CASRFRGRIGNTEAFF.

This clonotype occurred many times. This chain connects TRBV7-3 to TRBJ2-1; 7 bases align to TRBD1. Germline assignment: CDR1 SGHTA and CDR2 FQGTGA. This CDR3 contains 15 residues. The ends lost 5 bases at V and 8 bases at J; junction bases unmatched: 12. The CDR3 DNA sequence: TGTGCCAGCAGCACGACAGGGAAGGAATGGCATGAGCAGTTCTTC. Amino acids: CASSTTGKEWHEQFF.

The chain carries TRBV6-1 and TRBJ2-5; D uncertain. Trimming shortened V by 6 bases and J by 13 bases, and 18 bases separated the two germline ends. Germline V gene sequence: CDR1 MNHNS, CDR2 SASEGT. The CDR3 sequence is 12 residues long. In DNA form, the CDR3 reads TGTGCCAGCAGCCTGTTAGGAGCTACTATGTACTTC. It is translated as CASSLLGATMYF.

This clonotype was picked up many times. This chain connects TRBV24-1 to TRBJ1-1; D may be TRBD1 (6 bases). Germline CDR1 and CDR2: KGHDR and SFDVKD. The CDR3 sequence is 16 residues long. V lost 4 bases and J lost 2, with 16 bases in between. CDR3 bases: TGTGCCACCAGTGACCCTTCCGGGACACTTAACACTGAAGCTTTCTTT. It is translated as CATSDPSGTLNTEAFF.

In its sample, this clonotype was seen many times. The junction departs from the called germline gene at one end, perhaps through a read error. The CDR3 reads CASSLPPNTEAFF. In DNA form, the CDR3 reads TGTGCCAGCAGCTTACCACCCAACACTGAAGCTTTCTTT. V is TRBV5-1 and J is TRBJ1-1; D is unresolved. The CDR3 extends over 13 amino acids. From germline, CDR1 is SGHRS and CDR2 YFSETQ.

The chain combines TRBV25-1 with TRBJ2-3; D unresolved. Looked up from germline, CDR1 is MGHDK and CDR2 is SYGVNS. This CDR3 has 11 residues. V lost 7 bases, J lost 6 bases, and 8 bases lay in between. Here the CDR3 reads CASTHGDTQYF. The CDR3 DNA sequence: TGTGCCAGCACCCATGGGGATACGCAGTATTTT. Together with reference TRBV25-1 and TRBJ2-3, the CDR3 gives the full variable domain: EADIYQTPRYLVIGTGKKITLECSQTMGHDKMYWYQQDPGMELHLIHYSYGVNSTEKGDLSSESTVSRIRTEHFPLTLESARPSHTSQYLCASTHGDTQYFGPGTRLTVL.

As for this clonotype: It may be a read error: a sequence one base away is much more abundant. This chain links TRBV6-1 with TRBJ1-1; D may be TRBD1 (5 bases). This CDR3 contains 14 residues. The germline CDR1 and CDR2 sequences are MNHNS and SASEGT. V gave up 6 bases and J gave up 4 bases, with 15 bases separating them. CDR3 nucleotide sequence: TGTGCCAGCAGCTCGGGACCGACCGGCACTGAAGCTTTCTTT. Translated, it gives CASSSGPTGTEAFF.

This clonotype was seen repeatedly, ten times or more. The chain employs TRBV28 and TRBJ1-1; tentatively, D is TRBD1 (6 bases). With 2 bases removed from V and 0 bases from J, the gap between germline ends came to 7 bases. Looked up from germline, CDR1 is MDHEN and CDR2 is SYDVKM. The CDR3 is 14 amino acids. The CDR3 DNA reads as TGTGCCAGCAGTTTAGGACAGATGAACACTGAAGCTTTCTTT. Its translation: CASSLGQMNTEAFF.

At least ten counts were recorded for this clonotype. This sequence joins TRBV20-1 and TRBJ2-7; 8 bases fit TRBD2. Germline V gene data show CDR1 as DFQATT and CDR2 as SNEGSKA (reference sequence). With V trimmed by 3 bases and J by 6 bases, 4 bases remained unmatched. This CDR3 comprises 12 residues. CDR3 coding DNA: TGCAGTGCTAGCGGGAGGGCGGGCGAGCAGTACTTC. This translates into CSASGRAGEQYF.

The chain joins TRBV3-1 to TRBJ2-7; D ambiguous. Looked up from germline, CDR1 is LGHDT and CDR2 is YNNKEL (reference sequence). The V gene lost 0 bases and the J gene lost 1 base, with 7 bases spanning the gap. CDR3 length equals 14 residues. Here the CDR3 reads CASSQEWESYEQYF. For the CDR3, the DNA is TGTGCCAGCAGCCAAGAATGGGAATCCTACGAGCAGTACTTC.

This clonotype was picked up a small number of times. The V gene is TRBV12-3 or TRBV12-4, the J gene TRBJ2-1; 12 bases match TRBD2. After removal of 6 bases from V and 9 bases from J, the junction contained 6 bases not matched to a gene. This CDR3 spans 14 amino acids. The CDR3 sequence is CASRWTSGKPEQFF. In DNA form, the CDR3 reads TGTGCCAGCAGGTGGACTAGCGGGAAACCTGAGCAGTTCTTC.

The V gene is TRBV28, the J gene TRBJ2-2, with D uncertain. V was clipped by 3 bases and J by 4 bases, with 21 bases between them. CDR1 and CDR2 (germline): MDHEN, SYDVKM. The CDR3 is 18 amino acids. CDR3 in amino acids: CASSFYSRLKFTTGELFF. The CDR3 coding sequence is TGTGCCAGCAGTTTTTATTCCAGACTCAAATTCACCACCGGGGAGCTGTTTTTT.

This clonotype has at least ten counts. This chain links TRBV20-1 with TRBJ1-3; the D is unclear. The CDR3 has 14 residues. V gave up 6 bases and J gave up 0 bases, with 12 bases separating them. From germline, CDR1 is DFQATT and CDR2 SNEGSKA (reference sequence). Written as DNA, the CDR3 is TGCAGTGCAAACAGACGGGACTCTGGAAACACCATATATTTT. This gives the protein CSANRRDSGNTIYF.

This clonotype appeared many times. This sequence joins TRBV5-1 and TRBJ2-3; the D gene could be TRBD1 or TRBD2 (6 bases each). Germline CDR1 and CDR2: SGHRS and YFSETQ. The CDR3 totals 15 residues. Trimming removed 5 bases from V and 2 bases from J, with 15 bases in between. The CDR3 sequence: CASSLDYRATDTQYF. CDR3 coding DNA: TGCGCCAGCAGTCTGGACTACAGGGCCACAGATACGCAGTATTTT.

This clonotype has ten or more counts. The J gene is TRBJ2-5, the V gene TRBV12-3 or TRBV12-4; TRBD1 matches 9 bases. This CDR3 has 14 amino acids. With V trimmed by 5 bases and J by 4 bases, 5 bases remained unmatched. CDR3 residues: CASSPGTGTETQYF. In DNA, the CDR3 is TGTGCCAGCAGTCCGGGGACAGGGACAGAGACCCAGTACTTC.